The 23 T cell receptor beta chains reported below all come from one sample, sequenced in a study of CD4+ T cells in melanoma. Profiled with immunoSEQ multiplex PCR; TCRdb holds only in-frame clones, not every one. Of around 100,000 clones in the sample, around 93% were seen once. Sequenced material: peripheral blood. These receptors all come from a human donor with melanoma.

The gene calls are TRBV5-1 and TRBJ2-6; D uncertain. Deletions cut 0 bases from V and 0 bases from J, with 4 bases between. The CDR3 covers 15 residues. CDR1 is SGHRS, CDR2 YFSETQ, per germline. Here the CDR3 reads CASSLGGSGANVLTF. The DNA for the CDR3 is TGCGCCAGCAGCTTGGGCGGCTCTGGGGCCAACGTCCTGACTTTC.

This chain links TRBV7-9 with TRBJ2-1; 7 positions agree with TRBD2. The trim removed 2 bases at V and 10 bases at J, leaving 14 bases unmatched. This CDR3 region has 16 residues. The germline gives CDR1 SEHNR, CDR2 FQNEAQ (reference sequence). CDR3 in amino acids: CASSLRDGTTTFEQFF. CDR3 DNA sequence: TGTGCCAGCAGCTTAAGGGACGGGACTACTACATTCGAGCAGTTCTTC. The whole variable domain, remainder taken from reference TRBV7-9 and TRBJ2-1, is DTGVSQNPRHKITKRGQNVTFRCDPISEHNRLYWYRQTLGQGPEFLTYFQNEAQLEKSRLLSDRFSAERPKGSFSTLEIQRTEQGDSAMYLCASSLRDGTTTFEQFFGPGTRLTVL.

The rearrangement links TRBV29-1 to TRBJ2-5; a weak D match, TRBD1 (5 bases). The CDR3 runs 15 residues. Germline values: CDR1 SQVTM, CDR2 ANQGSEA. The ends were cut back, 5 bases at V and 2 bases at J, with 18 bases in the middle. CDR3 loop: CSVIRVHRLQETQYF. The CDR3 DNA reads TGCAGCGTTATCCGTGTTCACAGGCTACAAGAGACCCAGTACTTC. The full variable domain, with the rest looked up from reference TRBV29-1 and TRBJ2-5, is SAVISQKPSRDICQRGTSLTIQCQVDSQVTMMFWYRQQPGQSLTLIATANQGSEATYESGFVIDKFPISRPNLTFSTLTVSNMSPEDSSIYLCSVIRVHRLQETQYFGPGTRLLVL.

In nucleotides, the CDR3 is TGTGCCAGCAGCTTGGGTAGGGACTACCTAGTGTATTTT. It codes for CASSLGRDYLVYF. The chain has TRBV7-8 and TRBJ2-3; TRBD2 matches at 7 bases. The V gene end was trimmed by 3 bases and the J gene end by 14 bases; junction bases not matched to a gene: 11. Germline V gene data show CDR1 as SGHVS and CDR2 as FQNEAQ. This CDR3 comprises 13 residues. Full variable domain (outside the CDR3, taken from reference TRBV7-8 and TRBJ2-3): GAGVSQSPRYKVAKRGQDVALRCDPISGHVSLFWYQQALGQGPEFLTYFQNEAQLDKSGLPSDRFFAERPEGSVSTLKIQRTQQEDSAVYLCASSLGRDYLVYFGPGTRLTVL.

This chain links TRBV28 with TRBJ1-5, with 7 nucleotides matching TRBD1. This CDR3 region has 16 residues. Germline trimming cut 6 bases from V and 2 bases from J; bases unmatched to any gene: 10. Germline loops: CDR1 MDHEN, CDR2 SYDVKM. CDR3 in amino acids: CASRPSGGNGNQPQHF. CDR3 nucleotides: TGTGCCAGCAGACCCTCAGGGGGGAATGGCAATCAGCCCCAGCATTTT.

This clone has only one observation. The genes are TRBV2 and TRBJ2-7; weak D call: TRBD1 (6 bases). The germline gives CDR1 SNHLY, CDR2 FYNNEI. There are 13 residues in the CDR3. V lost 4 bases, J lost 3 bases, and 10 bases lay in between. DNA of the CDR3: TGTGCCAGCAGTGGATACAGGGACTACGAGCAGTACTTC. It is translated as CASSGYRDYEQYF.

The rearrangement joins TRBV7-2 to TRBJ2-3; D is perhaps TRBD2 (6 bases). CDR1 SGHTA and CDR2 FQGNSA come from the germline V gene. V was trimmed by 5 bases and J by 3 bases, leaving 12 bases between them. The CDR3 loop spans 14 amino acids. The CDR3 sequence is CASSPSAATDTQYF. In nucleotides, the CDR3 is TGTGCCAGCAGCCCTAGCGCGGCTACAGATACGCAGTATTTT.

The V gene is TRBV6-5, the J gene TRBJ1-1; tentative D call: TRBD1 (5 bases). Trimming stripped 0 bases from V and 5 bases from J, with 10 bases between. This CDR3 contains 14 residues. CDR1 and CDR2 (germline): MNHEY, SVGAGI. CDR3 in DNA: TGTGCCAGCAGTTACTCGGGGGATCGTACTGAAGCTTTCTTT. Protein product: CASSYSGDRTEAFF.

In this sample, this clone turned up a few times. The V call is TRBV30, the J call TRBJ1-5; tentative D call: TRBD1 (5 bases). V lost 2 bases, J lost 4 bases, and 12 bases lay in between. Germline V gene data show CDR1 as GTSNPN and CDR2 as SVGIG (reference sequence). The CDR3 consists of 14 residues. The CDR3 DNA is TGTGCCTGGAGTTCGGGACCCGGTAATCAGCCCCAGCATTTT. Amino acids: CAWSSGPGNQPQHF.

A remark on this clone: The junction does not match germline at one end; this may be a read error. The rearrangement uses TRBV5-4 and TRBJ2-1; TRBD2 matches at 8 bases. Germline loops: CDR1 SGHNT, CDR2 YYREEE (reference sequence). The CDR3 extends over 11 amino acids. The CDR3 DNA is TGTGCCAGCAGCTCCGGGACTAGAGGTATCTTC. It encodes CASSSGTRGIF.

The chain joins TRBV4-3 to TRBJ1-4, with 8 bases aligning to TRBD1. The germline gives CDR1 LGHNA, CDR2 YSLEER. CDR3 length: 15 amino acids. Trimming cost V 4 bases and J 7 bases; bases outside gene matches: 8. DNA for the CDR3: TGCGCCAGCAGCCGGGGGACAGGCCGGACTGAAAAACTGTTTTTT. Translation: CASSRGTGRTEKLFF.

This chain joins TRBV7-3 and TRBJ2-3, with TRBD1 identical over 7 bases. Germline assignment: CDR1 SGHTA and CDR2 FQGTGA. J was trimmed by 3 bases and V by 5 bases; bases with no gene match: 5. The CDR3 spans 14 residues. In nucleotides, the CDR3 is TGTGCCAGCAGCCCCGACAGGGATACAGATACGCAGTATTTT. Its protein product is CASSPDRDTDTQYF.

V is TRBV21-1 and J is TRBJ2-3; the table calls TRBD2, which could not be checked here. TRBV21-1 is reported as a pseudogene. The CDR3 extends over 18 amino acids. The CDR3 region is CAIRGASGREENRDTQYF. The CDR3 region has the DNA TGTGCCATCAGGGGGGCAAGCGGGAGGGAAGAGAACCGAGATACGCAGTATTTT.

The chain is built from TRBV6-1 and TRBJ2-7, with D possibly TRBD1 on 5 matching bases. The CDR3 totals 15 residues. Germline V lookup: CDR1 MNHNS, CDR2 SASEGT. Trimming removed 4 bases at V and 2 bases at J, with 15 bases between. The CDR3 loop is CASSGQTVSTYEQYF. The CDR3, as DNA: TGTGCCAGCAGTGGACAGACAGTCAGTACCTACGAGCAGTACTTC.

This sequence joins TRBV27 and TRBJ1-1; D possibly corresponds to TRBD1 (5 bases). Germline loops: CDR1 MNHEY, CDR2 SMNVEV (reference sequence). The CDR3 contains 15 residues. V lost 1 base to trimming and J lost 3 bases, with 12 bases between them. Here the CDR3 reads CASSLWGNGDTEAFF. For the CDR3, the DNA is TGTGCCAGCAGTTTATGGGGGAATGGGGACACTGAAGCTTTCTTT.

The rearrangement joins TRBV5-6 to TRBJ2-5, with unresolved D. Germline values: CDR1 SGHDT, CDR2 YYEEEE. Trimming shortened V by 2 bases and J by 0 bases, and 8 bases separated the two germline ends. This CDR3 is 14 amino acids long. DNA of the CDR3: TGTGCCAGCAGCTTCCCCGACTACCAAGAGACCCAGTACTTC. Translation gives CASSFPDYQETQYF.

The chain has TRBV10-3 and TRBJ1-2, with D unclear. V was shortened by 4 bases and J by 2 bases, with 8 bases between the two germline ends. The CDR3 covers 13 residues. Germline CDR1 ENHRY, CDR2 SYGVKD. CDR3 nucleotide sequence: TGTGCCATCAGTGCGGTCGCAAACTATGGCTACACCTTC. This sequence encodes CAISAVANYGYTF.

The chain joins TRBV15 to TRBJ2-3, with 9 bases aligning to TRBD2. V gave up 1 base and J gave up 4 bases; unmatched junction bases: 6. The CDR3 has 16 residues. Germline loops: CDR1 LNHNV, CDR2 YYDKDF (reference sequence). CDR3 sequence (DNA): TGTGCCACCAGCAGAGCGGGTAGCGGGGGCCCAGATACGCAGTATTTT. The encoded protein is CATSRAGSGGPDTQYF.

The chain couples TRBV9 to TRBJ2-7, with D perhaps matching TRBD1 (5 bases). Germline lookup yields CDR1 SGDLS and CDR2 YYNGEE. Trimming cost V 0 bases and J 3 bases, with 10 bases left between them. The CDR3 sequence is 14 residues long. The CDR3 region is CASSVGGFNYEQYF. For the CDR3, the DNA is TGTGCCAGCAGCGTAGGGGGCTTCAACTACGAGCAGTACTTC.

This clone showed up just once. The chain uses TRBV7-3 and TRBJ2-1; possibly TRBD1 for D (6 bases). This CDR3 spans 13 amino acids. Germline CDR1 reads SGHTA; CDR2 reads FQGTGA. V shed 5 bases and J shed 7 bases, with 12 bases lying between them. The CDR3 spells CASSEIRGNEQFF. CDR3 DNA sequence: TGTGCCAGCAGCGAAATCAGGGGAAATGAGCAGTTCTTC. Complete variable domain (other parts from reference TRBV7-3 and TRBJ2-1): GAGVSQTPSNKVTEKGKYVELRCDPISGHTALYWYRQSLGQGPEFLIYFQGTGAADDSGLPNDRFFAVRPEGSVSTLKIQRTERGDSAVYLCASSEIRGNEQFFGPGTRLTVL.

V usage is TRBV18 and J usage is TRBJ2-3; no clear D. The CDR3 totals 15 residues. CDR1 is KGHSH, CDR2 LQKENI, per germline. The germline V and J ends were trimmed by 0 bases and 0 bases, with 7 bases remaining between them. CDR3 region: CASSPPTGSTDTQYF. Written as DNA, the CDR3 is TGTGCCAGCTCACCACCGACTGGCAGCACAGATACGCAGTATTTT.

The rearrangement links TRBV5-4 to TRBJ2-4; TRBD1 agrees at 9 bases. This CDR3 region has 16 residues. CDR1 and CDR2 from the germline V gene are SGHNT and YYREEE (reference sequence). V trimming: 2 bases; J trimming: 4 bases; junction bases outside the gene matches: 7. The chain's CDR3 is CASSFRIGTGKNIQYF. CDR3 sequence (DNA): TGTGCCAGCAGCTTCCGAATAGGGACAGGGAAAAACATTCAGTACTTC.

V and J are TRBV7-7 and TRBJ2-5, with D hard to call. From germline, CDR1 is SSHAT and CDR2 FNYEAQ (reference sequence). This CDR3 spans 13 amino acids. Trimming pared 2 bases from V and 2 bases from J, leaving 6 bases between. CDR3 coding DNA: TGTGCCAGCAGCTTACGCAGGCAAGAGACCCAGTACTTC. It specifies CASSLRRQETQYF.